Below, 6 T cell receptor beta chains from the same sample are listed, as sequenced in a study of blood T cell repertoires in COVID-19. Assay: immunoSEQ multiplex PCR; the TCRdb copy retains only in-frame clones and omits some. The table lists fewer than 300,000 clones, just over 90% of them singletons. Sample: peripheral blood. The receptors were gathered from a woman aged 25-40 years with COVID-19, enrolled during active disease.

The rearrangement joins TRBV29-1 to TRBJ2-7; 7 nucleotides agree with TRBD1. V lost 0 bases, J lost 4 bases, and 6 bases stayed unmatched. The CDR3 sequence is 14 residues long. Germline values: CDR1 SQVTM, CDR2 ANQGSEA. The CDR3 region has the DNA TGCAGCGTTGAAGATCTAGCCAGGGGGTACGAGCAGTACTTC. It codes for CSVEDLARGYEQYF.

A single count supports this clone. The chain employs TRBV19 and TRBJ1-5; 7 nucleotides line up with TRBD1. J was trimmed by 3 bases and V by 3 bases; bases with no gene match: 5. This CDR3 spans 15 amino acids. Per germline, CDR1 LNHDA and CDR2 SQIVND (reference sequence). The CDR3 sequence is CASSIGQEVNQPQHF. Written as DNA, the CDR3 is TGTGCCAGTAGTATCGGACAGGAAGTCAATCAGCCCCAGCATTTT.

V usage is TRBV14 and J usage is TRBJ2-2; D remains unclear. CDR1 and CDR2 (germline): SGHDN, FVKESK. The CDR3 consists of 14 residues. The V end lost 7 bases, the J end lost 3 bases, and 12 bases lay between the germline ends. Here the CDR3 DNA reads TGTGCCAGCAAATCCAGCGAGTACACCGGGGAGCTGTTTTTT. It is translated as CASKSSEYTGELFF.

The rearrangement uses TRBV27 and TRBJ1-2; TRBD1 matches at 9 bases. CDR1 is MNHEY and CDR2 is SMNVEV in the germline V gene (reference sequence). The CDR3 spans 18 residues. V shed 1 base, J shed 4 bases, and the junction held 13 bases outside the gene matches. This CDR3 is CASSLLIVPGQGSYGYTF. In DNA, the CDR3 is TGTGCCAGCAGTTTATTAATCGTTCCGGGACAGGGAAGCTATGGCTACACCTTC.

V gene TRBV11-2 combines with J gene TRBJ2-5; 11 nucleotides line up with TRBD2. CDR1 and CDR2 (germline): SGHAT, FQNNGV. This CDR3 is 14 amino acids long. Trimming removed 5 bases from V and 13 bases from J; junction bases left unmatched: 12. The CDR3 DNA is TGTGCCAGCAGCGTCGGACTAGCGGGCTGGCCCTCGTACTTC. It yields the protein CASSVGLAGWPSYF.

The CDR3 bases are TGTGCCAGCAGCTCGAAACCTGGTAGCGAGCAGTACTTC. As protein: CASSSKPGSEQYF. The chain has TRBV5-5 and TRBJ2-7; D unclear. With 3 bases removed from V and 6 bases from J, the gap between germline ends came to 13 bases. The germline V gene has CDR1 SGHKS and CDR2 YYEKEE (reference sequence). The CDR3 runs 13 residues. Full variable domain (outside the CDR3, taken from reference TRBV5-5 and TRBJ2-7): DAGVTQSPTHLIKTRGQQVTLRCSPISGHKSVSWYQQVLGQGPQFIFQYYEKEERGRGNFPDRFSARQFPNYSSELNVNALLLGDSALYLCASSSKPGSEQYFGPGTRLTVT.